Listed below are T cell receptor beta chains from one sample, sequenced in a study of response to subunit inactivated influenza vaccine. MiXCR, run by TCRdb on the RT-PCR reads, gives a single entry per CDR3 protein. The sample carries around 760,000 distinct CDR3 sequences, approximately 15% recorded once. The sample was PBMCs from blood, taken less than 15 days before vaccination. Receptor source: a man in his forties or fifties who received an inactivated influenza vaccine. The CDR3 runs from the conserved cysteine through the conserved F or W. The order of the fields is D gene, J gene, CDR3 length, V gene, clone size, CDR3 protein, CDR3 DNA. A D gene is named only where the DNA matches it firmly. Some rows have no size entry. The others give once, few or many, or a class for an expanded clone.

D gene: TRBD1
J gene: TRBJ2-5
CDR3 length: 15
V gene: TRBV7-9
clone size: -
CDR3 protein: CASSLSGGVRETQYF
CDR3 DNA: TGTGCCAGCAGCCTGTCAGGGGGCGTGCGGGAGACCCAGTACTTC

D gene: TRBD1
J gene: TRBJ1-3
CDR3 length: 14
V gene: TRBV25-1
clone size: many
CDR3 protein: CASSDTGQGNTIYF
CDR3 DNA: TGTGCCAGCAGTGATACGGGACAGGGAAACACCATATATTTT

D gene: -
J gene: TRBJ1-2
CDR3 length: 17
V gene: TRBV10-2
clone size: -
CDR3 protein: CASSESSRSRANYGYTF
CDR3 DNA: TGCGCCAGCAGTGAGTCGTCGCGCTCCCGAGCTAACTATGGCTACACCTTC

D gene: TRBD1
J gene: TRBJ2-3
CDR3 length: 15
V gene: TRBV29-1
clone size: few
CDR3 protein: CSVGRQGAGTDTQYF
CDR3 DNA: TGCAGCGTGGGACGACAGGGCGCAGGCACAGATACGCAGTATTTT

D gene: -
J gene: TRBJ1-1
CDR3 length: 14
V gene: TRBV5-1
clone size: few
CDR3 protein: CASSLRVTNTEAFF
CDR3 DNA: TGCGCCAGCAGCTTAAGGGTTACGAACACTGAAGCTTTCTTT

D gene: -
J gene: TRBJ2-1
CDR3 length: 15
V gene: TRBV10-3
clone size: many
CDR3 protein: CAISEGGYGYNEQFF
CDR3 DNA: TGTGCCATCAGTGAGGGAGGGTACGGGTACAATGAGCAGTTCTTC

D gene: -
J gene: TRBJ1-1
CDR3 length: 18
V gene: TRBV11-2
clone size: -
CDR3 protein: CASSSLKMGGELNTEAFF
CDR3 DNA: TGTGCCAGCAGCTCCCTGAAGATGGGGGGGGAATTGAACACTGAAGCTTTCTTT

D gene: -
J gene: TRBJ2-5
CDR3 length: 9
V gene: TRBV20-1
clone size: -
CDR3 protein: CREEGTQYF
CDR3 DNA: TGCAGGGAGGAGGGGACCCAGTACTTC

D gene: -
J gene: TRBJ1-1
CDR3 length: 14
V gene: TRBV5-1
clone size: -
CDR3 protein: CASRLGQIATEAFF
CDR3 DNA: TGCGCCAGCAGATTAGGACAGATTGCGACTGAAGCTTTCTTT

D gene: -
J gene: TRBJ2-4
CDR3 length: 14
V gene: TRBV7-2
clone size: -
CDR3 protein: CASSPIRMGNIQYF
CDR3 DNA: TGTGCCAGCAGCCCCATTCGGATGGGAAACATTCAGTACTTC

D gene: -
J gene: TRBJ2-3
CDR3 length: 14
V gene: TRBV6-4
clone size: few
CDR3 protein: CASSDKGGTDTQYF
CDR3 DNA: TGTGCCAGCAGTGATAAGGGGGGCACAGATACGCAGTATTTT

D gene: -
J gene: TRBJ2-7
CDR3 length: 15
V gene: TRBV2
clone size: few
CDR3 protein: CASRRLTGQNYEQYF
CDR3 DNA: TGTGCCAGCAGACGACTTACCGGACAGAACTACGAGCAGTACTTC

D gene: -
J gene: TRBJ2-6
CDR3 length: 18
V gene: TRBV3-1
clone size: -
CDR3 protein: CASSETSGAHSGANVLTF
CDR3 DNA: TGTGCCAGCAGCGAAACGTCGGGAGCGCACTCTGGGGCCAACGTCCTGACTTTC

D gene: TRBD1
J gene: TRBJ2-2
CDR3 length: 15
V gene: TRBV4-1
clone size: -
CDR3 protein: CASSQTGLHAGELFF
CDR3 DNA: TGCGCCAGCAGCCAGACAGGGCTTCACGCCGGGGAGCTGTTTTTT

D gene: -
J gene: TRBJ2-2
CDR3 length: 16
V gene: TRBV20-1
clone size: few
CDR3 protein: CSARDPLSRVTGELFF
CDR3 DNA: TGCAGTGCTAGAGATCCCCTTAGTAGGGTTACCGGGGAGCTGTTTTTT

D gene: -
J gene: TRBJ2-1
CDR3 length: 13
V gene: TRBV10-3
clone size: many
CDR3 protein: CAISEGNYNEQFF
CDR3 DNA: TGTGCCATCTCAGAGGGAAACTACAATGAGCAGTTCTTC

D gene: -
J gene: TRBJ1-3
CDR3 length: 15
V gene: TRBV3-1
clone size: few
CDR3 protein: CASSQVGSSGNTIYF
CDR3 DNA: TGTGCCAGCAGCCAAGTGGGAAGCTCTGGAAACACCATATATTTT

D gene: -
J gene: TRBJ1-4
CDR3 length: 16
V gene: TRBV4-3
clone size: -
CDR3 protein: CASSQDWTVLTRKLFF
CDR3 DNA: TGCGCCAGCAGCCAAGATTGGACCGTACTAACTAGAAAACTGTTTTTT

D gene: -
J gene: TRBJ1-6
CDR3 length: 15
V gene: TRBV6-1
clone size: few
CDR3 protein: CASSDGHSGNSPLHF
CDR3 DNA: TGTGCCAGCAGTGACGGACACTCTGGGAATTCACCCCTCCACTTT

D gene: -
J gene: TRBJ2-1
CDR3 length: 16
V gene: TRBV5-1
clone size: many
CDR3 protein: CASSSRDSMTYNEQFF
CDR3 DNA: TGCGCCAGCAGCTCGAGAGACAGTATGACCTACAATGAGCAGTTCTTC

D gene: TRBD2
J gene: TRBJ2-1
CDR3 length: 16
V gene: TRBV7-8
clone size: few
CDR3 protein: CASSYKREIWYNEQFF
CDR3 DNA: TGTGCCAGCAGCTATAAGCGGGAGATTTGGTACAATGAGCAGTTCTTC

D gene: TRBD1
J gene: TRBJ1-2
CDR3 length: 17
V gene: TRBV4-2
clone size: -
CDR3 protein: CASSQPGVQGADYGYTF
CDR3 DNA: TGTGCCAGCAGCCAACCCGGAGTACAGGGGGCTGACTATGGCTACACCTTC

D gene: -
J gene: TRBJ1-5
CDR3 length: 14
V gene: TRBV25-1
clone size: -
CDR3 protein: CASSDPASNQPQHF
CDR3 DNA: TGTGCCAGCAGTGATCCGGCGAGCAATCAGCCCCAGCATTTT

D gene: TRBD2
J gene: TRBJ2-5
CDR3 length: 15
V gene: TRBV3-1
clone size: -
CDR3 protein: CASSRSSGGQETQYF
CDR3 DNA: TGTGCCAGCAGCCGATCTAGCGGGGGGCAAGAGACCCAGTACTTC

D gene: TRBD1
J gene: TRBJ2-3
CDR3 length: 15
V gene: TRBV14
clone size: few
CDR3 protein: CASSPFGTGTDTQYF
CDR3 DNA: TGTGCCAGCAGCCCATTCGGGACAGGGACAGATACGCAGTATTTT

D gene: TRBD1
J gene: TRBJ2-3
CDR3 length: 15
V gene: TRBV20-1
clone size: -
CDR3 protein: CSAHRQGEGTDTQYF
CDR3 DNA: TGCAGTGCTCACCGACAGGGCGAGGGCACAGATACGCAGTATTTT

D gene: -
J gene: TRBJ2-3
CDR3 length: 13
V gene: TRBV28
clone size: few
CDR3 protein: CASRLGGADTQYF
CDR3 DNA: TGTGCCAGCAGATTAGGGGGAGCAGATACGCAGTATTTT

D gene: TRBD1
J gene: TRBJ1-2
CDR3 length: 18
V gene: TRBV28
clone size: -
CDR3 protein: CASRVMTGGEDRGYGYTF
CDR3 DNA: TGTGCCAGCAGGGTTATGACAGGGGGGGAAGATAGGGGATATGGCTACACCTTC

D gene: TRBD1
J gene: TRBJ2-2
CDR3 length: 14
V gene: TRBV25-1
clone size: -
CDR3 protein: CASSEGTGGRELFF
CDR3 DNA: TGTGCCAGCAGTGAAGGGACAGGGGGACGGGAGCTGTTTTTT

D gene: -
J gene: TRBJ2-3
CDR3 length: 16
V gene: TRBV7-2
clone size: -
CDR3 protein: CASSLLSGATTDTQYF
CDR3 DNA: TGTGCCAGCAGCTTACTATCGGGGGCCACCACAGATACGCAGTATTTT

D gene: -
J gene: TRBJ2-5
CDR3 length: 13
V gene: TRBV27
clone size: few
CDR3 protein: CASGRTDQETQYF
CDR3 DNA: TGTGCCAGCGGGCGGACAGACCAAGAGACCCAGTACTTC

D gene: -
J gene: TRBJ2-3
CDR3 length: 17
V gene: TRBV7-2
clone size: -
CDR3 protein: CASSQRRRGASTDTQYF
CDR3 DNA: TGTGCCAGCAGCCAGAGGCGACGGGGGGCTAGCACAGATACGCAGTATTTT

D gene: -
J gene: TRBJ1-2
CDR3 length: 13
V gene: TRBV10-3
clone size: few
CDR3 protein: CAISELIQGGYTF
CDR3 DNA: TGTGCCATCAGTGAGTTGATCCAGGGTGGCTACACCTTC

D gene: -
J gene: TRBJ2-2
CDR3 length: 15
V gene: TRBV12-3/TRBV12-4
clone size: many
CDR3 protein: CASSLGRAGTGELFF
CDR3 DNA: TGTGCCAGCAGTTTAGGCAGGGCTGGCACCGGGGAGCTGTTTTTT

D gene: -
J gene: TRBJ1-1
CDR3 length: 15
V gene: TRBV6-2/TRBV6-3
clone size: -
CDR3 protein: CASLSLGRRNTEAFF
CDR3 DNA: TGTGCCTCACTCTCCCTTGGTCGGAGGAACACTGAAGCTTTCTTT